The rows below give T cell receptor beta chains drawn from one sample of a study of T cells in Graves' hyperthyroidism and ophthalmopathy. MiXCR was run by TCRdb on the multiplex PCR reads, yielding one entry per CDR3 protein. This sample has 500,000 to 650,000 distinct CDR3 sequences; 13% to 15% occur once, and the top ten carry approximately 14%. Material: blood. These receptor sequences come from a woman between 35 and 50 years old with Graves' hyperthyroidism. CDR3s include the opening cysteine and the closing phenylalanine or tryptophan. D genes are given only for firm matches. A row's size may be missing; if present it is once, few, many or a size class.

D,J,size,V,CDR3,DNA
-,TRBJ2-5,few,TRBV27,CASILLGKETQYF,TGTGCCAGCATTCTCCTGGGAAAAGAGACCCAGTACTTC
-,TRBJ1-4,many,TRBV30,CAWRVLSEKLFF,TGTGCCTGGAGAGTCCTGAGCGAAAAACTGTTTTTT
-,TRBJ1-5,few,TRBV30,CAWSEFQGRRGQPQHF,TGTGCCTGGAGCGAATTCCAGGGGCGACGTGGGCAGCCCCAGCATTTT
-,TRBJ2-1,few,TRBV29-1,CSCRLNEQFF,TGCAGCTGCCGGTTAAATGAGCAGTTCTTC
TRBD1,TRBJ2-3,many,TRBV2,CASSDRQGTDTQYF,TGTGCCAGCAGTGATAGACAGGGGACAGATACGCAGTATTTT
-,TRBJ2-5,few,TRBV12-3/TRBV12-4,CASSLMEGDSGTQYF,TGTGCCAGCAGTTTGATGGAGGGGGACAGCGGAACCCAGTACTTC
TRBD2,TRBJ2-3,-,TRBV13,CASSTPAGVGADTQYF,TGTGCCAGCAGCACCCCAGCGGGAGTGGGGGCAGATACGCAGTATTTT
TRBD1,TRBJ2-7,many,TRBV2,CASRDDRDHEQYF,TGTGCCAGCAGGGACGACAGGGATCACGAGCAGTACTTC
-,TRBJ2-7,few,TRBV6-2/TRBV6-3,CASSQSNEQYF,TGTGCCAGCAGCCAATCCAACGAGCAGTACTTC
TRBD2,TRBJ2-7,many,TRBV28,CASNNGLAGGPREQYF,TGTGCCAGCAACAACGGTCTAGCGGGAGGGCCACGCGAGCAGTACTTC
-,TRBJ2-2,many,TRBV5-1,CASSESATNTGELFF,TGCGCCAGCAGCGAATCGGCGACGAACACCGGGGAGCTGTTTTTT
-,TRBJ1-2,-,TRBV6-1,CASRAAGHGYTF,TGTGCCAGCAGAGCAGCGGGCCATGGCTACACCTTC
-,TRBJ1-1,many,TRBV6-6,CASSYFQGRNTEAFF,TGTGCCAGCAGTTACTTTCAGGGGCGGAACACTGAAGCTTTCTTT
TRBD1,TRBJ1-1,few,TRBV19,CASRVPGQGMNTEAFF,TGTGCCAGTAGAGTCCCGGGACAGGGCATGAACACTGAAGCTTTCTTT
-,TRBJ2-7,few,TRBV29-1,CSVEGASYEQYF,TGCAGCGTTGAGGGGGCTTCCTACGAGCAGTACTTC
TRBD1,TRBJ2-4,many,TRBV18,CASSLLDRGGNIQYF,TGTGCCAGCTCACTTCTCGACAGGGGGGGAAACATTCAGTACTTC
-,TRBJ2-5,many,TRBV7-8,CASSKDNQETQYF,TGTGCCAGCAGCAAGGACAACCAAGAGACCCAGTACTTC
TRBD2,TRBJ2-3,-,TRBV6-5,CASSYTSGRAGTDTQYF,TGTGCCAGCAGTTACACTAGCGGGAGAGCCGGTACAGATACGCAGTATTTT
-,TRBJ2-1,few,TRBV29-1,CSVIPGSSYNEQFF,TGCAGCGTTATCCCCGGGAGTTCCTACAATGAGCAGTTCTTC
TRBD1,TRBJ2-3,many,TRBV2,CASTGQVITQYF,TGTGCCAGCACGGGACAGGTGATCACGCAGTATTTT
-,TRBJ1-1,-,TRBV11-2,CASSLERIPNTEAFF,TGTGCCAGCAGCTTAGAGCGGATCCCGAACACTGAAGCTTTCTTT
TRBD1,TRBJ1-5,many,TRBV12-3/TRBV12-4,CASHGQGNQPQHF,TGTGCCAGCCATGGACAGGGCAATCAGCCCCAGCATTTT
-,TRBJ2-7,many,TRBV20-1,CSARELAQYEQYF,TGCAGTGCTAGGGAACTAGCCCAATACGAGCAGTACTTC
TRBD2,TRBJ2-1,few,TRBV20-1,CSATGTSGREINEQFF,TGCAGTGCCACCGGGACTAGCGGGCGGGAGATTAATGAGCAGTTCTTC
-,TRBJ2-7,-,TRBV3-1,CASSQFSGEGNEQYF,TGTGCCAGCAGCCAGTTCTCCGGAGAAGGGAACGAGCAGTACTTC
-,TRBJ2-3,many,TRBV7-3,CASSIQGGSTDTQYF,TGTGCCAGCAGCATACAGGGCGGAAGCACAGATACGCAGTATTTT
-,TRBJ2-7,many,TRBV2,CASNLGGQRGYEQYF,TGTGCCAGCAACCTTGGGGGGCAGAGGGGTTACGAGCAGTACTTC
-,TRBJ2-6,few,TRBV9,CASSVVGGASGANVLTF,TGTGCCAGCAGCGTAGTTGGGGGGGCGTCCGGGGCCAACGTCCTGACTTTC
-,TRBJ2-7,many,TRBV20-1,CSASGAVVMTYEQYF,TGCAGTGCTAGTGGGGCAGTTGTAATGACCTACGAGCAGTACTTC
-,TRBJ1-5,many,TRBV19,CASSIDTTQGWMGNQPQHF,TGTGCCAGTAGTATAGATACAACGCAGGGGTGGATGGGCAATCAGCCCCAGCATTTT
TRBD2,TRBJ2-1,-,TRBV6-1,CASSSRASGSPNEQFF,TGTGCCAGCAGCTCCCGGGCTAGCGGGAGTCCCAATGAGCAGTTCTTC
-,TRBJ1-1,-,TRBV6-1,CASGGSVNTEAFF,TGTGCCAGCGGGGGTTCAGTGAACACTGAAGCTTTCTTT
TRBD2,TRBJ2-1,many,TRBV2,CASSEGTSGIGNEQFF,TGTGCCAGCAGTGAAGGGACTAGCGGGATAGGGAATGAGCAGTTCTTC
TRBD1,TRBJ2-7,many,TRBV6-1,CASRPGTGISYEQYF,TGTGCCAGCAGGCCGGGGACAGGGATTTCCTACGAGCAGTACTTC
-,TRBJ2-2,-,TRBV11-1,CASSLESGWNTGELFF,TGTGCCAGCAGCTTAGAATCAGGGTGGAACACCGGGGAGCTGTTTTTT
-,TRBJ2-1,few,TRBV6-1,CALAGESSYNEQFF,TGTGCCTTAGCAGGGGAGAGCTCCTACAATGAGCAGTTCTTC
-,TRBJ2-7,few,TRBV20-1,CSARGAFGLVNYEQYF,TGCAGTGCTAGAGGGGCGTTTGGGCTAGTGAACTACGAGCAGTACTTC
-,TRBJ2-1,many,TRBV12-3/TRBV12-4,CASSPHEGKYNEQFF,TGTGCCAGCAGTCCACACGAGGGAAAATACAATGAGCAGTTCTTC
-,TRBJ2-3,many,TRBV6-1,CASSEASDNWDSTQYF,TGTGCCAGCAGTGAAGCCTCAGACAACTGGGATAGTACGCAGTATTTT
TRBD2,TRBJ2-1,many,TRBV20-1,CSARDARLAGAYNEQFF,TGCAGTGCTAGAGATGCCCGACTAGCGGGAGCCTACAATGAGCAGTTCTTC
TRBD2,TRBJ2-1,-,TRBV20-1,CSARDPTSGSYNEQFF,TGCAGTGCTAGAGATCCCACTAGCGGGAGTTACAATGAGCAGTTCTTC
-,TRBJ2-3,many,TRBV11-2,CASSLSVLADTQYF,TGTGCCAGCAGCTTGTCGGTCCTCGCAGATACGCAGTATTTT
-,TRBJ1-4,many,TRBV2,CASRPGGAPDNEKLFF,TGTGCCAGCAGGCCCGGGGGCGCACCAGATAATGAAAAACTGTTTTTT
TRBD1,TRBJ2-1,-,TRBV10-3,CAINQGARDEQFF,TGTGCCATCAACCAGGGGGCGCGGGATGAGCAGTTCTTC
-,TRBJ1-5,-,TRBV10-3,CAISDLDNQPQHF,TGTGCCATCAGTGATTTGGACAATCAGCCCCAGCATTTT
TRBD2,TRBJ2-1,-,TRBV28,CASSLPSGVSSYNEQFF,TGTGCCAGCAGTTTACCTAGCGGAGTCTCCTCCTACAATGAGCAGTTCTTC
TRBD2,TRBJ2-3,-,TRBV19,CASSTSRLAGARDTQYF,TGTGCCAGTAGTACGAGTCGACTAGCGGGAGCTAGAGATACGCAGTATTTT
TRBD2,TRBJ2-1,-,TRBV6-5,CASSYGASGTYNEQFF,TGTGCCAGCAGTTACGGGGCTAGCGGAACCTACAATGAGCAGTTCTTC
TRBD2,TRBJ2-3,many,TRBV27,CASSRPASSGRSADTQYF,TGTGCCAGCAGCCGCCCGGCGTCTAGCGGGAGGTCTGCAGATACGCAGTATTTT
-,TRBJ2-2,few,TRBV6-2/TRBV6-3,CASRVGTGELFF,TGTGCCAGCAGAGTCGGCACCGGGGAGCTGTTTTTT